The source of this TCR beta chain is a study of patients and donors after allogeneic stem cell transplantation. The V end lost 5 bases, the J end lost 8 bases, and 9 bases lay between the germline ends. The CDR3 sequence is 11 residues long. CDR1 MNHNY and CDR2 SVGAGI come from the germline V gene (reference sequence). A single record per CDR3 protein comes from TCRdb applying MiXCR to the RT-PCR reads. Among roughly 250,000 distinct CDR3 sequences, roughly 15% were seen once, and the ten largest hold roughly 11%. The sequence was obtained from a human donor who was either an allogeneic HSCT recipient or a stem cell or donor lymphocyte infusion donor (not recorded which). It is not recorded whose cells these are; they may come from a transplant donor. What was sequenced was blood, either unsorted or a sorted T cell fraction (not recorded which). J is TRBJ1-1 and V is TRBV6-6; D gene uncertain. CDR3 coding DNA: TGTGCCAGCAGTATACAGAAGGAAGCTTTCTTT. Translated: CASSIQKEAFF.